Listed below are T cell receptor beta chains from one sample, sequenced in a study of cytomegalovirus exposure and HLA in healthy donors. This table comes from immunoSEQ multiplex PCR, and its TCRdb copy is limited to in-frame clones, with some not included. The sample consists of over 75,000 clones, over 75% of them appearing once. The sample was PBMCs. The receptors were sampled from a female donor in good health and CMV-seronegative. The CDR3 runs from the conserved cysteine through the conserved F or W. D genes are given only for firm matches. Size is stated for part of the rows, as once, few or many counts, or as a class when the clone is expanded.

CDR3 DNA	CDR3 protein	J gene	clone size	D gene	V gene
TGTGCCAGCAGCTTTCGGCTAGCGGGGGCACAAGAGACCCAGTACTTC	CASSFRLAGAQETQYF	TRBJ2-5	NA	TRBD2	TRBV5-4
TGTGCCAGCAGTGAAGCGCGAGGGAGCCCTGAAGCTTTCTTT	CASSEARGSPEAFF	TRBJ1-1	NA	NA	TRBV6-1
TGTGCCAGTAGCCAAACTAGCAACCCCTACAATGAGCAGTTCTTC	CASSQTSNPYNEQFF	TRBJ2-1	NA	NA	TRBV19
TGTGCCAGCAGCCGGGGGTGGAGTAGTAACTATGGCTACACCTTC	CASSRGWSSNYGYTF	TRBJ1-2	NA	NA	TRBV7-2
TGTGCCAGCAGTTCCCCGGGACAGCCCTCCTACGAGCAGTACTTC	CASSSPGQPSYEQYF	TRBJ2-7	NA	TRBD1	TRBV28
TGTGCCACCAGCGGTGGACTAGCGGGTTTCACAGATACGCAGTATTTT	CATSGGLAGFTDTQYF	TRBJ2-3	few	TRBD2	TRBV15
TGTGCCAGCAGTGAAGCTGTAGACAGCTTCTATGGCTACACCTTC	CASSEAVDSFYGYTF	TRBJ1-2	NA	NA	TRBV2
TGTGCCAGCAGTTCCGGACAGGGAGTAGGCGGCTACACCTTC	CASSSGQGVGGYTF	TRBJ1-2	NA	TRBD1	TRBV7-2
TGCAGCGGGTACAGGGTCGGAGAGACCCAGTACTTC	CSGYRVGETQYF	TRBJ2-5	NA	NA	TRBV29-1
TGCGCCAGCAGCTTCTCCCTAGCGGGAGCCAATGAGCAGTTCTTC	CASSFSLAGANEQFF	TRBJ2-1	NA	TRBD2	TRBV5-1
TGCGCCAGCAGCTTCCTTGGCACAGGCTCACGCGACTACGAGCAGTACTTC	CASSFLGTGSRDYEQYF	TRBJ2-7	NA	NA	TRBV5-1
TGTGCCAGCAGCCCCGGGGTGGTAGCGGGGACACGCACAGATACGCAGTATTTT	CASSPGVVAGTRTDTQYF	TRBJ2-3	NA	TRBD2	TRBV7-9